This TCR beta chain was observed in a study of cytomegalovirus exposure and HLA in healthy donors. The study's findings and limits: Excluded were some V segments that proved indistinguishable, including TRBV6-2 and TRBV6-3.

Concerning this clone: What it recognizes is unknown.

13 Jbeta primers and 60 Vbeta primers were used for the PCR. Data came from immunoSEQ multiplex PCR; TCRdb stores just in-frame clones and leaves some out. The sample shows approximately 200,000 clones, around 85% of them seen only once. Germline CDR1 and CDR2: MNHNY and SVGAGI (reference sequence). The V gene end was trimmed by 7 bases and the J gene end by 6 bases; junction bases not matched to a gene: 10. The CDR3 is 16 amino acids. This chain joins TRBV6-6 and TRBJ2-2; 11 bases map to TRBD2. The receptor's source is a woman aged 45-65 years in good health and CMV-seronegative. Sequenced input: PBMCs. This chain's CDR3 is CASTTLAGGLAGELFF. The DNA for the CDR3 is TGTGCCAGCACCACCCTAGCGGGAGGTCTCGCCGGGGAGCTGTTTTTT.